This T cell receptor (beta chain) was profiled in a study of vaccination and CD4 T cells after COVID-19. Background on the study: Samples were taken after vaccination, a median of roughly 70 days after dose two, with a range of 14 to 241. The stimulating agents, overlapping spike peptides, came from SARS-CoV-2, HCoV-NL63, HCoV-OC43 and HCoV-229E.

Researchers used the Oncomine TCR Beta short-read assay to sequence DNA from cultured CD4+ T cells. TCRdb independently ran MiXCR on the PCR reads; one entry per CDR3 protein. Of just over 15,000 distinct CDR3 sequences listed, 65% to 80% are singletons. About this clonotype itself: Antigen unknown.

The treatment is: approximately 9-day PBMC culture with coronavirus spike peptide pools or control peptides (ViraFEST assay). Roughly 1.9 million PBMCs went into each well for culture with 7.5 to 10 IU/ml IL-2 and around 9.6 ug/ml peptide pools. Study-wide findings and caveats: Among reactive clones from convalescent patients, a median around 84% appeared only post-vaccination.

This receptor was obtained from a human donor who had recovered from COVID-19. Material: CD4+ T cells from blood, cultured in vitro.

Here the CDR3 DNA reads TGCAGCGCAAAGGAGGGGACGGTAAACATTCAGTACTTC. This translates into CSAKEGTVNIQYF. This chain links TRBV29-1 with TRBJ2-4; D might be TRBD2 (6 bases). The CDR3 runs 13 residues. Germline V gives CDR1 SQVTM, CDR2 ANQGSEA. The V end lost 7 bases, the J end lost 6 bases, and 16 bases lay between the germline ends.